The 10 T cell receptor beta chains presented below share a single source sample, sequenced in a study of identical twins. TCRdb called the 5' RACE reads again in MiXCR, with one record for every CDR3 protein. The data contain more than 350,000 distinct CDR3 sequences, roughly 9% of them singletons. The sample comprised naive T cells sorted from blood. The source is a woman between 50 and 59 years old in good health.

The genes are TRBV4-1 and TRBJ2-1, with D tentatively TRBD1 (5 bases). Germline lookup yields CDR1 MGHRA and CDR2 YSYEKL. The CDR3 runs to 15 residues. The germline V and J ends were trimmed by 1 base and 4 bases, with 11 bases remaining between them. The CDR3 here is CASSQGDSLYNEQFF. In DNA, the CDR3 is TGCGCCAGCAGCCAAGGAGACAGCTTATACAATGAGCAGTTCTTC.

This clonotype has a handful of counts. The V gene is TRBV5-6, the J gene TRBJ2-7, with 8 bases that match TRBD1. The CDR3 is 12 amino acids. The J segment lost 7 bases and the V segment lost 4 bases, leaving 4 bases of the junction unmatched. Germline V lookup: CDR1 SGHDT, CDR2 YYEEEE. The DNA of the CDR3 is TGTGCCAGCAGCAAGACAGGGGTGGAGCAGTACGTC. Its translation: CASSKTGVEQYV.

This clonotype showed up just a few times. The chain couples TRBV20-1 to TRBJ2-7; 12 bases are a match to TRBD2. The CDR3 is made up of 16 amino acids. The germline CDR1 and CDR2 sequences are DFQATT and SNEGSKA (reference sequence). The J segment lost 1 base and the V segment lost 3 bases, leaving 7 bases of the junction unmatched. For the CDR3, the DNA is TGCAGTGCTAGCGGAATGACTAGCGGGAGATCCTACGAGCAGTACTTC. Translation gives CSASGMTSGRSYEQYF.

This clonotype was seen more than once but under ten times. The chain employs TRBV29-1 and TRBJ2-2; 10 bases match TRBD1. This CDR3 region has 17 residues. The trim removed 0 bases at V and 2 bases at J, leaving 6 bases unmatched. Germline CDR1 and CDR2: SQVTM and ANQGSEA. CDR3 residues: CSVEDPGQGINTGELFF. The CDR3, as DNA: TGCAGCGTTGAAGACCCGGGACAGGGGATAAACACCGGGGAGCTGTTTTTT.

The chain carries TRBV5-1 and TRBJ2-1; D is tentatively TRBD1 or TRBD2 (6 bases each). Germline-derived CDR1 and CDR2 are SGHRS and YFSETQ. Deletions cut 2 bases from V and 0 bases from J, with 12 bases between. The CDR3 loop spans 16 amino acids. In DNA form, the CDR3 reads TGCGCCAGCAGCTTTTTGGGGGGCTCCTCCTACAATGAGCAGTTCTTC. Its protein product is CASSFLGGSSYNEQFF.

The table lists this clonotype with many counts. The chain uses TRBV12-3 or TRBV12-4 and TRBJ1-4, with a possible D match to TRBD1 (5 bases). CDR3 size: 13 residues. V dropped 6 bases and J dropped 8 bases, with 13 bases sitting between them. The CDR3: CASSPREGEKLFF. In nucleotides, the CDR3 is TGTGCCAGCAGCCCCAGGGAGGGCGAAAAACTGTTTTTT.

This chain joins TRBV30 and TRBJ2-1; D unclear. The V end was cut by 3 bases, the J end by 10 bases, with 13 bases between. The CDR3 contains 12 residues. Germline V lookup: CDR1 GTSNPN, CDR2 SVGIG (reference sequence). The CDR3, as DNA: TGTGCCTGGAGCCTCTCAGTTCGGGAGCAGTTCTTC. It translates to CAWSLSVREQFF.

A few counts support this clonotype. The chain has TRBV6-2 or TRBV6-3 and TRBJ2-7; TRBD2 agrees at 10 bases. This CDR3 is 19 amino acids long. The germline V gene encodes CDR1 MNHEY and CDR2 SVGEGT. V lost 0 bases, J lost 2 bases, and 13 bases stayed unmatched. The CDR3 DNA reads TGTGCCAGCAGTTACTCGACTAGCGGGCCCCAATGGGGGGCCTACGAGCAGTACGTC. It specifies CASSYSTSGPQWGAYEQYV.

J is TRBJ2-1 and V is TRBV19; 13 positions agree with TRBD2. Germline assignment: CDR1 LNHDA and CDR2 SQIVND (reference sequence). Trimming at V came to 5 bases and at J to 2 bases, leaving 9 bases not matched to a gene. This CDR3 has 18 amino acids. CDR3 DNA: TGTGCCAGTAGTCCGCCGGGACTAGCGGGAAACACCTACAATGAGCAGTTCTTC. Its protein product is CASSPPGLAGNTYNEQFF. Variable domain in full (rest from reference TRBV19 and TRBJ2-1): DGGITQSPKYLFRKEGQNVTLSCEQNLNHDAMYWYRQDPGQGLRLIYYSQIVNDFQKGDIAEGYSVSREKKESFPLTVTSAQKNPTAFYLCASSPPGLAGNTYNEQFFGPGTRLTVL.

This clonotype was found a few times. This chain's CDR3 is CASSFTGGSGANVLTF. As DNA, the CDR3 is TGTGCCAGCAGTTTCACAGGGGGCTCTGGGGCCAACGTCCTGACTTTC. The chain couples TRBV12-3 or TRBV12-4 to TRBJ2-6, with TRBD1 matching 8 bases. After removal of 3 bases from V and 0 bases from J, the junction contained 1 base not matched to a gene. The CDR3 contains 16 residues.